This T cell receptor beta chain was retrieved from a study of T-cell reconstitution after alpha-beta-depleted transplantation in children. Study observations and caveats: T-cell counts and diversity at one year following transplant were attributed mainly to newly produced T cells. Recipient T cells and thymic progenitors that survived gave rise to the high TCRbeta diversity observed at day 60 in some patients. Two months or so post-transplant, alpha-beta T cells reportedly derived from several hundred expanded graft clones.

TCRbeta library preparation incorporated unique molecular identifiers. One entry per CDR3 protein results from TCRdb running MiXCR on the PCR reads. The repertoire includes roughly 570,000 distinct CDR3 sequences, over 25% of them detected once, and 35% to 40% sits in the top ten. About this clonotype: Its antigen is currently unknown.

The CDR3 is 14 residues long. V shed 0 bases and J shed 5 bases, with 10 bases lying between them. Germline CDR1 and CDR2: SGHRS and YFSETQ. Source: PBMCs, taken before TCRalphabeta/CD19-depleted stem cell transplant. The chain employs TRBV5-1 and TRBJ2-3; a weak D match, TRBD1 (6 bases). This receptor was identified in a boy less than two years old with Wiskott-Aldrich syndrome, due to receive a stem cell transplant. As DNA, the CDR3 is TGCGCCAGCAGCTTGGGGACAGCCCTAGATACGCAGTATTTT. Protein product: CASSLGTALDTQYF. Full variable domain (remainder filled in from reference TRBV5-1 and TRBJ2-3): KAGVTQTPRYLIKTRGQQVTLSCSPISGHRSVSWYQQTPGQGLQFLFEYFSETQRNKGNFPGRFSGRQFSNSRSEMNVSTLELGDSALYLCASSLGTALDTQYFGPGTRLTVL.